This TCR beta chain stems from a study of T cell changes during pregnancy in multiple sclerosis. This CDR3 is 16 amino acids long. J lost 4 bases, V lost 0 bases, and 6 bases had no gene match. CDR1 is LNHDA and CDR2 is SQIVND in the germline V gene (reference sequence). Some clones are missing from TCRdb's copy, which holds only in-frame ones; the method was immunoSEQ multiplex PCR. The sample holds 45,000 to 55,000 clones, 80% to 90% seen once. This sequence originates from a female donor with multiple sclerosis, enrolled in a pregnancy study. The chain uses TRBV19 and TRBJ2-3, with 8 nucleotides matching TRBD2. Material: CD4+ T cells from peripheral blood mononuclear cells, obtained in the second trimester of pregnancy. The CDR3 loop is CASSIEGGRMADTQYF. The CDR3 DNA reads TGTGCCAGTAGTATAGAGGGCGGGAGGATGGCAGATACGCAGTATTTT.